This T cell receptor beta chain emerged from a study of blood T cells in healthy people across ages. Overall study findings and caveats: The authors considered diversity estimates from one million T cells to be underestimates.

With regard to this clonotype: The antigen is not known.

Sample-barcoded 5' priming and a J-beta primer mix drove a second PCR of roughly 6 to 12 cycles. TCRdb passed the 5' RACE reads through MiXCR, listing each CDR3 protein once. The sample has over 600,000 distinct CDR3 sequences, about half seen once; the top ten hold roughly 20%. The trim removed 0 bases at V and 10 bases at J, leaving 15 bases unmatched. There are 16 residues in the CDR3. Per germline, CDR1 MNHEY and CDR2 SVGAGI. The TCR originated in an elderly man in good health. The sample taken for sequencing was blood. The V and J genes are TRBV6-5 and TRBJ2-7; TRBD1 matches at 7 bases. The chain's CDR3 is CASSYSGTASGWAQYF. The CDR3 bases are TGTGCCAGCAGTTACTCAGGGACAGCCTCCGGGTGGGCCCAGTACTTC.